This T cell receptor (beta chain) stems from a study of blood T cell repertoires in COVID-19. Profiled with immunoSEQ multiplex PCR; TCRdb holds only in-frame clones, not every one. This sample has hundreds of thousands of clones, with approximately 90% found just once. The V and J ends lost 4 bases and 2 bases respectively, with 9 bases between them. This CDR3 has 14 amino acids. Germline lookup yields CDR1 LNHDA and CDR2 SQIVND (reference sequence). As regards this clone: Other DNA sequences in this specimen translate into the identical CDR3.

The chain uses TRBV19 and TRBJ1-5; the D gene is possibly TRBD1 (6 bases). The TCR originated in a woman between 45 and 65 years old who had recovered from COVID-19. Source material: PBMCs or T cells enriched from blood (not recorded which). CDR3 amino acids: CASSKQGGNQPQHF. CDR3 DNA: TGTGCCAGTAGTAAACAGGGAGGCAATCAGCCCCAGCATTTT.